The 15 T cell receptor beta chains given below trace back to one sample, sequenced in a study of shared clonotypes between healthy human individuals. Profiled with immunoSEQ multiplex PCR; TCRdb holds only in-frame clones, not every one. The sample has millions of clones, more than 80% seen once. The sequencing sample was made of naive CD4+ T cells from PBMCs. As to subset: CD45RA+ positively selected. Every receptor here comes from a young man in good health. Some clones in this sample may be carry-over from other donors' samples.

The rearrangement joins TRBV7-8 to TRBJ2-7; no definite D call. The V end was cut by 2 bases, the J end by 0 bases, with 8 bases between. This CDR3 is built from 14 residues. Germline CDR1 SGHVS, CDR2 FQNEAQ. CDR3: CASSLLVVSYEQYF. The CDR3 DNA reads as TGTGCCAGCAGCTTACTCGTGGTCTCCTACGAGCAGTACTTC.

The chain carries TRBV7-9 and TRBJ2-3; D might be TRBD1 (6 bases). CDR1 and CDR2 from the germline V gene are SEHNR and FQNEAQ (reference sequence). The CDR3 spans 16 residues. V shed 5 bases and J shed 2 bases, with 17 bases lying between them. CDR3 nucleotide sequence: TGTGCCAGCAGCCAATTTACAGGGAGAACCACAGATACGCAGTATTTT. The encoded protein is CASSQFTGRTTDTQYF.

The chain recombines TRBV7-9 with TRBJ1-6; possibly TRBD1 for D (6 bases). CDR1 is SEHNR, CDR2 FQNEAQ, per germline (reference sequence). V gave up 5 bases and J gave up 5 bases, with 13 bases separating them. This CDR3 is built from 15 residues. The DNA of the CDR3 is TGTGCCAGCAGCGCCTACAGGGATAATAATTCACCCCTCCACTTT. Its protein is CASSAYRDNNSPLHF. Complete variable domain (other parts from reference TRBV7-9 and TRBJ1-6): DTGVSQNPRHKITKRGQNVTFRCDPISEHNRLYWYRQTLGQGPEFLTYFQNEAQLEKSRLLSDRFSAERPKGSFSTLEIQRTEQGDSAMYLCASSAYRDNNSPLHFGNGTRLTVT.

The rearrangement joins TRBV7-2 to TRBJ2-4; 8 bases are shared with TRBD1. This CDR3 spans 17 amino acids. V lost 1 base to trimming and J lost 8 bases; unmatched junction nucleotides: 13. From germline, CDR1 is SGHTA and CDR2 FQGNSA. Here the CDR3 DNA reads TGTGCCAGCAGCTTAGGACACCCCAGGACAGGGAAGTACATTCAGTACTTC. It specifies CASSLGHPRTGKYIQYF.

The chain is built from TRBV6-1 and TRBJ1-6, with unresolved D. Deletions cut 1 base from V and 15 bases from J, with 10 bases between. Germline V gives CDR1 MNHNS, CDR2 SASEGT. CDR3 length: 12 amino acids. The CDR3 DNA reads TGTGCCAGCAGTGAAGGGCGATTCGGCCTCCACTTT. It yields the protein CASSEGRFGLHF.

The V and J genes are TRBV9 and TRBJ2-7, with 9 bases matching TRBD1. This CDR3 is 15 amino acids long. CDR1 is SGDLS and CDR2 is YYNGEE in the germline V gene. V trimming: 3 bases; J trimming: 6 bases; junction bases outside the gene matches: 10. The CDR3 here is CASSETGTGNGEQYF. The CDR3 DNA reads as TGTGCCAGCAGCGAAACCGGGACAGGGAATGGCGAGCAGTACTTC.

On this clone itself: The sample holds other DNA sequences that translate to the same CDR3. This chain joins TRBV5-1 and TRBJ1-2; a possible D gene is TRBD1 (6 bases). This CDR3 contains 15 residues. V lost 0 bases to trimming and J lost 0 bases, with 9 bases between them. From germline, CDR1 is SGHRS and CDR2 YFSETQ. CDR3 loop: CASSLEAGANYGYTF. In nucleotides, the CDR3 is TGCGCCAGCAGCTTGGAGGCAGGGGCTAACTATGGCTACACCTTC. The entire variable domain, with the rest obtained from reference TRBV5-1 and TRBJ1-2, is as follows: KAGVTQTPRYLIKTRGQQVTLSCSPISGHRSVSWYQQTPGQGLQFLFEYFSETQRNKGNFPGRFSGRQFSNSRSEMNVSTLELGDSALYLCASSLEAGANYGYTFGSGTRLTVV.

The chain couples TRBV25-1 to TRBJ2-1, with TRBD1 matching over 9 bases. This CDR3 is built from 16 residues. CDR1 is MGHDK, CDR2 SYGVNS, per germline. V lost 3 bases and J lost 7; bases outside the gene matches: 10. The CDR3 is CASSDSGTGSNNEQFF. The CDR3 DNA reads as TGTGCCAGCAGTGATTCCGGGACAGGGAGTAATAATGAGCAGTTCTTC.

This sequence joins TRBV13 and TRBJ2-7; TRBD2 might be the D (6 bases). Germline CDR1 reads PRHDT; CDR2 reads FYEKMQ (reference sequence). Deletions cut 7 bases from V and 2 bases from J, with 12 bases between. The CDR3 sequence is 13 residues long. The CDR3 DNA reads TGTGCCAGCACTCCCAGGGAGGCCTACGAGCAGTACTTC. It translates to CASTPREAYEQYF.

The chain links TRBV10-3 to TRBJ2-7, with a possible D match to TRBD1 (5 bases). Looked up from germline, CDR1 is ENHRY and CDR2 is SYGVKD. V lost 0 bases and J lost 6, with 15 bases in between. The CDR3 runs 15 residues. The CDR3, as DNA: TGTGCCATCAGTGAGTCGTCAAGGGGTCCAGGCGAGCAGTACTTC. Amino acids: CAISESSRGPGEQYF.

J is TRBJ2-6 and V is TRBV6-5; a weak D match, TRBD1 (6 bases). Germline V lookup: CDR1 MNHEY, CDR2 SVGAGI. V was shortened by 8 bases and J by 2 bases, with 10 bases between the two germline ends. This CDR3 comprises 14 residues. The CDR3 loop reads CASSRGTGANVLTF. The CDR3 DNA is TGTGCCAGCTCAAGGGGGACTGGGGCCAACGTCCTGACTTTC.

The chain is built from TRBV19 and TRBJ2-1, with a weak D call TRBD2 (5 bases). V was trimmed by 4 bases and J by 8 bases, leaving 12 bases between them. Germline CDR1 LNHDA, CDR2 SQIVND (reference sequence). The CDR3 extends over 13 amino acids. CDR3 in amino acids: CASSNSDLYEQFF. CDR3 nucleotides: TGTGCCAGTAGTAATTCGGACTTGTATGAGCAGTTCTTC.

As to this clone: Given a much more abundant clone one base away, this may be a read error. Distinct nucleotide sequences in the sample also encode this CDR3. The chain uses TRBV11-2 and TRBJ1-1; D call uncertain. From germline, CDR1 is SGHAT and CDR2 FQNNGV. CDR3 length equals 12 residues. V was trimmed by 1 base and J by 4 bases, leaving 4 bases between them. For the CDR3, the DNA is TGTGCCAGCAGCTTAGTGGGCACTGAAGCTTTCTTT. Translating gives CASSLVGTEAFF.

J is TRBJ1-5 and V is TRBV7-2; 7 bases align to TRBD1. The CDR3 has 15 amino acids. V trimming: 5 bases; J trimming: 3 bases; junction bases outside the gene matches: 7. The germline CDR1 and CDR2 sequences are SGHTA and FQGNSA. CDR3 bases: TGTGCCAGCAGCCGGTCACAGGGGAACAATCAGCCCCAGCATTTT. This translates into CASSRSQGNNQPQHF.

The gene calls are TRBV7-2 and TRBJ2-5; D is perhaps TRBD1 or TRBD2 (7 bases each). The V and J ends lost 4 bases and 4 bases respectively, with 19 bases between them. CDR3 size: 16 residues. Germline lookup yields CDR1 SGHTA and CDR2 FQGNSA. The CDR3 is CASSSNPQGGRETQYF. The CDR3 DNA is TGTGCCAGCAGCTCAAACCCCCAGGGGGGGAGAGAGACCCAGTACTTC.